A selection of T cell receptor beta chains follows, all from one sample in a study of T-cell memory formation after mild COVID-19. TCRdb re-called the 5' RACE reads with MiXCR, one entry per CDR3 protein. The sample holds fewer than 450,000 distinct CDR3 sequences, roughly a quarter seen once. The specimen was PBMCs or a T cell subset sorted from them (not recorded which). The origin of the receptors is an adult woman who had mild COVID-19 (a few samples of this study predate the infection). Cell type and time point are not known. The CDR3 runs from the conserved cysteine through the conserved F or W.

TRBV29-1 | CSVEFIGKETQYF
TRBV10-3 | CAISGQGEVGNYGYTF
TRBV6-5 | CASSHTPILTGNQPQHF
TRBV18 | CASSPPSAGAETQYF
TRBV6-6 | CASSPKNRNQPQHF
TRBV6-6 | CASSRGQGRANQPQHF
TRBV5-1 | CASSLTGRSYNEQFF
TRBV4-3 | CASSQEGEWGTDTQYF
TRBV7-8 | CASSPIPAQQLETQYF
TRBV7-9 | CASLGPATDTQYF
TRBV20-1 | CSASPGQGLGDYGYTF
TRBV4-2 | CASSPDSKNTEAFF
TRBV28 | CASSLQDRLQSEQFF
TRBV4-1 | CASSGRGGSEGEKLFF
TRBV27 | CASSLVPPTLGNQPQHF
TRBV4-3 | CASSQDLWRSGRSESQYF
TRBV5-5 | CASSSVPLGPQHF